This T cell receptor beta chain was found in a study of multiple sclerosis patients with progressive multifocal leukoencephalopathy. Synthetic inline TR CDR3 controls covering all V-J pairings were spiked into each PCR. Generated by immunoSEQ multiplex PCR, the TCRdb table keeps only in-frame clones and is missing some. The data contain 25,000 to 30,000 clones, roughly 89% of them singletons. The time point: 12 to 13 months of natalizumab therapy. The source is a human donor with multiple sclerosis. This sample comprised PBMCs, obtained from a patient treated with natalizumab.

In DNA, the CDR3 is TGTGCCAGCACATATACCGGGAGCACAGATACGCAGTATTTT. Translated: CASTYTGSTDTQYF. V and J are TRBV6-5 and TRBJ2-3; no clear D gene. V shed 7 bases and J shed 0 bases, with 11 bases lying between them. CDR3 length: 14 residues. Germline values: CDR1 MNHEY, CDR2 SVGAGI.